The clone carrying this T cell receptor beta chain was picked up a small number of times. V gave up 0 bases and J gave up 5 bases, with 9 bases separating them. Germline assignment: CDR1 LGHNA and CDR2 YSLEER. The CDR3 totals 14 residues. The data derive from a study of blood T cell repertoires in COVID-19. Study summary: T cells, B-cell-depleted T cells, or PBMCs supplied cDNA or gDNA.

Authors' methods: It was from reference gene primer amplification that nucleated cell counts were estimated. Profiling relied on immunoSEQ multiplex PCR, and the TCRdb table lists in-frame clones only, not all of them. That table gives V, J and clone size, and the DNA gave D and trimming. The top ten clones hold around 4.4% of a sample with over 50,000 clones, 72% of them seen once. This receptor was taken from a woman aged 65 to 85 with COVID-19, enrolled during active disease. This chain uses TRBV4-3 with TRBJ2-3; possible D gene TRBD2, 6 bases. Specimen: peripheral blood. The CDR3 reads CASSQDPAGDTQYF. In nucleotides, the CDR3 is TGCGCCAGCAGCCAAGATCCAGCGGGAGATACGCAGTATTTT.